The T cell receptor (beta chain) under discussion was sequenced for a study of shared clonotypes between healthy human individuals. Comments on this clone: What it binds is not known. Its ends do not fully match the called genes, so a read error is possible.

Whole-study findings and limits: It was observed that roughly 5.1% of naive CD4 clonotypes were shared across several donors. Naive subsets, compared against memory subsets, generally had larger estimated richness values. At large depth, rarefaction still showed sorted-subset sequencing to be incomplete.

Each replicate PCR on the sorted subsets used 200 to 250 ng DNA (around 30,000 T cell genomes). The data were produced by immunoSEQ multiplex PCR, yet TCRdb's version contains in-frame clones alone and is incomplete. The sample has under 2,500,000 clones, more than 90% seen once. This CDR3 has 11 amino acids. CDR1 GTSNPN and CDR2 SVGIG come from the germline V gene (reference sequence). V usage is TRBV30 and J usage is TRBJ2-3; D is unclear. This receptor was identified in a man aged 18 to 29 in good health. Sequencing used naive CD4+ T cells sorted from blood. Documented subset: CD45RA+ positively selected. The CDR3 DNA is TGTGCCTGGGGTGTACCGGATACGCAGTATTTT. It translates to CAWGVPDTQYF.